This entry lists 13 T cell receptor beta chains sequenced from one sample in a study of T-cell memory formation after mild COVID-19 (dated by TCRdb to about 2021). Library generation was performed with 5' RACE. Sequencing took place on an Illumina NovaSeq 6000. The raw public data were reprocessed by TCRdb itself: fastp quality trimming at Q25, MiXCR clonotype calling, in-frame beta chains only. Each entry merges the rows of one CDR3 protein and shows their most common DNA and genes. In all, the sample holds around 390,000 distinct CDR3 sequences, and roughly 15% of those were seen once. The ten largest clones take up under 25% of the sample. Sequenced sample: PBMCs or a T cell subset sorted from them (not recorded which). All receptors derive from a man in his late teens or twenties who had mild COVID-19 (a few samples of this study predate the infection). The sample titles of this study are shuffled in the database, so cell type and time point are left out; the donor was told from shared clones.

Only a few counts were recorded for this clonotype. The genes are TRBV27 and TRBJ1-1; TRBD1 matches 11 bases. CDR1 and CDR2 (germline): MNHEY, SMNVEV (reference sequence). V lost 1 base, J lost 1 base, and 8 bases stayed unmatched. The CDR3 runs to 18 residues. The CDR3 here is CASSLYGGQGVRNTEAFF. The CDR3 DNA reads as TGTGCCAGCAGTTTATACGGGGGACAGGGGGTGAGGAACACTGAAGCTTTCTTT.

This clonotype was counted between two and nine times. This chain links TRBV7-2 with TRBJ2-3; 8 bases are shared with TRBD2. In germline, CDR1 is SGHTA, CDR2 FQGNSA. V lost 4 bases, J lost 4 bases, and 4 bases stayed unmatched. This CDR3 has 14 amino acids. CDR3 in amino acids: CASSSGLAADTQYF. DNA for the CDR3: TGTGCCAGCAGCTCCGGACTAGCCGCAGATACGCAGTATTTT.

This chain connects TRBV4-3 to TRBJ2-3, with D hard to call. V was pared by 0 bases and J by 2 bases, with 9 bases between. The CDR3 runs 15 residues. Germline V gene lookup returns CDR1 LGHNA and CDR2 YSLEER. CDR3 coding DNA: TGCGCCAGCAGCCAAGATTTTCACAACACAGATACGCAGTATTTT. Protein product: CASSQDFHNTDTQYF.

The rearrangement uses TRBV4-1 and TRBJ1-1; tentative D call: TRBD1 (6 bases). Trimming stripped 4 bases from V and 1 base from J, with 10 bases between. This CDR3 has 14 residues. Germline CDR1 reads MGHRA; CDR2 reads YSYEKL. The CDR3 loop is CASSREGQNTEAFF. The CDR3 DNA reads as TGCGCCAGCAGCCGGGAGGGACAGAACACTGAAGCTTTCTTT.

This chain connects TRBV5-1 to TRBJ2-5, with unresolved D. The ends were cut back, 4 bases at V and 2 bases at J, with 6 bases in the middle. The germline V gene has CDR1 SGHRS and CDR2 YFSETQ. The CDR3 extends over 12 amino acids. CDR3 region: CASSGWQETQYF. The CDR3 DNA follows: TGCGCCAGCAGCGGGTGGCAAGAGACCCAGTACTTC.

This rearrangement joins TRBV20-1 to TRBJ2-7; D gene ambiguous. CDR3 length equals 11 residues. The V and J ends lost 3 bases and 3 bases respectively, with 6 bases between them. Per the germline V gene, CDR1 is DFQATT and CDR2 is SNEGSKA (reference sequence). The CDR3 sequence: CSASLDYEQYF. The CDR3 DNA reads TGCAGTGCTAGCCTGGACTACGAGCAGTACTTC.

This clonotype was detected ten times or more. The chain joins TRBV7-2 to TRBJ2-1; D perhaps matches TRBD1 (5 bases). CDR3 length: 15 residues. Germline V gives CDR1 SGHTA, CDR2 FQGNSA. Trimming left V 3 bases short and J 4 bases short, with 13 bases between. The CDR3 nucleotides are TGTGCCAGCAGCTTTCCGCAGGGTGGGTACAATGAGCAGTTCTTC. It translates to CASSFPQGGYNEQFF.

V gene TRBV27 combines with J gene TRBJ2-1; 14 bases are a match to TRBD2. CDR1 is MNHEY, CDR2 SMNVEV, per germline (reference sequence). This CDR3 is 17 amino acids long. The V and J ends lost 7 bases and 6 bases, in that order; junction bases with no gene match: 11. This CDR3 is CASTLTSGGAEFNEQFF. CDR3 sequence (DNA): TGTGCCAGCACCTTGACTAGCGGGGGGGCGGAATTCAATGAGCAGTTCTTC.

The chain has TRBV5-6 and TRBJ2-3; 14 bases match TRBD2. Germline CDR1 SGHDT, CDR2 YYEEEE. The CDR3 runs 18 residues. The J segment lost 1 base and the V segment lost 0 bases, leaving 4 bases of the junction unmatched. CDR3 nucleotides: TGTGCCAGCAGCTTGGCCGGGGGACTAGCGGGGGGCACAGATACGCAGTATTTT. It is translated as CASSLAGGLAGGTDTQYF.

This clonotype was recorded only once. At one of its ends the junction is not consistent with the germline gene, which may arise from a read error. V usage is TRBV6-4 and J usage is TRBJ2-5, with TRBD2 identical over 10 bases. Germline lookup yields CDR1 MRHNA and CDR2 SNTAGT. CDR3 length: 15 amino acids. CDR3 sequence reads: CASSPGLAPREAQYF. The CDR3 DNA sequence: TGTGCCAGCAGTCCGGGACTAGCGCCGAGAGAGGCCCAGTACTTC.

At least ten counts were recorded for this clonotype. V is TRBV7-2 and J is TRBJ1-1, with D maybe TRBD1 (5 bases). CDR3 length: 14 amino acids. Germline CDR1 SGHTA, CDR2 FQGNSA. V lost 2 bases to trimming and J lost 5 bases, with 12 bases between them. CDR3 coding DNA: TGTGCCAGCAGCTTAAGTGCAGGGAGAACTGAAGCTTTCTTT. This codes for CASSLSAGRTEAFF.

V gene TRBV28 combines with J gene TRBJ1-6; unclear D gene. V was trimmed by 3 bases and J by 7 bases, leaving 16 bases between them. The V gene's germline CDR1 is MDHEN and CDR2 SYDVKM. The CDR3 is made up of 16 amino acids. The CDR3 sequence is CASSFMGSQRNSPLHF. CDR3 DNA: TGTGCCAGCAGTTTTATGGGTTCGCAGCGAAATTCACCCCTCCACTTT.

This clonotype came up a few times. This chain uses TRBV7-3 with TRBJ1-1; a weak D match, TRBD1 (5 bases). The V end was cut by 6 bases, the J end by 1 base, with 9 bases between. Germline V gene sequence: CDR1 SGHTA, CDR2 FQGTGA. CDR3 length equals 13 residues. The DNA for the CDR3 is TGTGCCAGCAGGGGACTGTGGAACACTGAAGCTTTCTTT. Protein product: CASRGLWNTEAFF.